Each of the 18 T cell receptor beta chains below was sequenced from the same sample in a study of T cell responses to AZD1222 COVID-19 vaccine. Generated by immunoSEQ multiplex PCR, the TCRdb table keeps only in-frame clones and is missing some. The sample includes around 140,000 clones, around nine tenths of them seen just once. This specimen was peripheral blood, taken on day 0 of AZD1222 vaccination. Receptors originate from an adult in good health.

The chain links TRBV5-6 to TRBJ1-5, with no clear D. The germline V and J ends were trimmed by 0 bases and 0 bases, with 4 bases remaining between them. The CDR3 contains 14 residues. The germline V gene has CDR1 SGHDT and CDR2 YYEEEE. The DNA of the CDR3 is TGTGCCAGCAGCTTGGTTAGTAGCAATCAGCCCCAGCATTTT. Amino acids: CASSLVSSNQPQHF.

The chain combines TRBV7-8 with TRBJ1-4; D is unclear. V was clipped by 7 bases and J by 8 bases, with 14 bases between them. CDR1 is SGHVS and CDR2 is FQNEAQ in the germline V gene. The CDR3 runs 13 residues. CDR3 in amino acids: CASTVGGPEKLFF. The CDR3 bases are TGTGCCAGCACCGTTGGAGGGCCCGAAAAACTGTTTTTT.

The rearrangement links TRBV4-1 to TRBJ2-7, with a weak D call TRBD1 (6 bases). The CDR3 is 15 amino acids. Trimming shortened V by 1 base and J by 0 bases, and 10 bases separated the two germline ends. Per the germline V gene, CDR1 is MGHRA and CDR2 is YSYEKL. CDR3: CASSQVVTGSYEQYF. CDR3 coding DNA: TGCGCCAGCAGCCAAGTGGTGACAGGCTCCTACGAGCAGTACTTC.

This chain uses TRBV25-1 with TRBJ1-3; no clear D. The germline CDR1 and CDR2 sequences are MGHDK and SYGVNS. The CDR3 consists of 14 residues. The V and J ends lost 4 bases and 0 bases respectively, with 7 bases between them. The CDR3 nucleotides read TGTGCCAGCAGTGGGGTCAGCTCTGGAAACACCATATATTTT. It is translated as CASSGVSSGNTIYF.

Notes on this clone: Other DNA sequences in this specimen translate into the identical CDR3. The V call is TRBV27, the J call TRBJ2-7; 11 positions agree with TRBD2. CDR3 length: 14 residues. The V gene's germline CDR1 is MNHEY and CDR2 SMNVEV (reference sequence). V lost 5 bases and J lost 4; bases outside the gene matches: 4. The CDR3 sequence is CASSRTSGGYEQYF. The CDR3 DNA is TGTGCCAGCAGTAGAACTAGCGGGGGATACGAGCAGTACTTC.

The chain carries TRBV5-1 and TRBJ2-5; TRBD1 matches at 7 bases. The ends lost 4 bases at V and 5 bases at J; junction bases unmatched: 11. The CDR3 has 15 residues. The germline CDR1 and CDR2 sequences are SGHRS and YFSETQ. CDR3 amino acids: CASSRVTGVGETQYF. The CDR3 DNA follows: TGCGCCAGCAGCCGTGTTACAGGGGTCGGTGAGACCCAGTACTTC.

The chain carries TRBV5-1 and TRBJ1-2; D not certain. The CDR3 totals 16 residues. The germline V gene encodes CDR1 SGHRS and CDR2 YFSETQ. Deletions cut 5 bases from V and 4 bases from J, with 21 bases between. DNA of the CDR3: TGCGCCAGCAGACCCGAGGGAGGGTTCCGGGGCTATGGCTACACCTTC. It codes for CASRPEGGFRGYGYTF.

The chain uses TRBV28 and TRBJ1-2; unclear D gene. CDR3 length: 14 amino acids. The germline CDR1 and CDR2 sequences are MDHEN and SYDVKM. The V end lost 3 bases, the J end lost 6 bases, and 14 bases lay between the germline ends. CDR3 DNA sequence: TGTGCCAGCAGTTTTTATCCGGAGACGAATGGCTACACCTTC. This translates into CASSFYPETNGYTF.

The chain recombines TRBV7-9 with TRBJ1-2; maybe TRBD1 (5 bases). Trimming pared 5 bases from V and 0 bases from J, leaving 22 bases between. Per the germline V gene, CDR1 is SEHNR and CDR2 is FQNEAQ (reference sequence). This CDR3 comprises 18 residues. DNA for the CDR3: TGTGCCAGCAGCACGCAAACAGGTGCCTTGATTACTAACTATGGCTACACCTTC. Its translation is CASSTQTGALITNYGYTF.

This CDR3 reads CASSFGQGWAFF. CDR3 coding DNA: TGTGCCAGCAGCTTCGGACAGGGTTGGGCTTTCTTT. The V gene is TRBV5-4, the J gene TRBJ1-1; 8 bases match TRBD1. Germline V lookup: CDR1 SGHNT, CDR2 YYREEE (reference sequence). V dropped 2 bases and J dropped 11; count of bases not matched to a gene: 5. CDR3 size: 12 residues.

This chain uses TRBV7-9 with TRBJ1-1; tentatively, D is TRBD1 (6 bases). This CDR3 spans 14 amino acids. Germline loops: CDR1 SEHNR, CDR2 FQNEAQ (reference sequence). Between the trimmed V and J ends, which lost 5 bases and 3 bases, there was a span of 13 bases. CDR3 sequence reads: CASSAHTGYTEAFF. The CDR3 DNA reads TGTGCCAGCAGCGCCCATACAGGGTACACTGAAGCTTTCTTT.

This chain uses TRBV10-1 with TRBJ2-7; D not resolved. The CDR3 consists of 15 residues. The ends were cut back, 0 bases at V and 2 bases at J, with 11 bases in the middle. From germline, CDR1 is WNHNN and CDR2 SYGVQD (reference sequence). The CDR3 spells CASSESTETTYEQYF. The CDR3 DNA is TGCGCCAGCAGTGAGTCGACCGAGACCACCTACGAGCAGTACTTC.

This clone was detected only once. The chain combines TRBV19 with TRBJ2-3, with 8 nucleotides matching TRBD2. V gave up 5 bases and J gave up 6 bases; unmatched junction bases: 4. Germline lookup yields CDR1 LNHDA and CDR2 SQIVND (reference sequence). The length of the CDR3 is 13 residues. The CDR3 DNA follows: TGTGCCAGTAGTTTACGGGAGGGTGATACGCAGTATTTT. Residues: CASSLREGDTQYF. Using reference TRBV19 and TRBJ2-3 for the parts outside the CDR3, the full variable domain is DGGITQSPKYLFRKEGQNVTLSCEQNLNHDAMYWYRQDPGQGLRLIYYSQIVNDFQKGDIAEGYSVSREKKESFPLTVTSAQKNPTAFYLCASSLREGDTQYFGPGTRLTVL.

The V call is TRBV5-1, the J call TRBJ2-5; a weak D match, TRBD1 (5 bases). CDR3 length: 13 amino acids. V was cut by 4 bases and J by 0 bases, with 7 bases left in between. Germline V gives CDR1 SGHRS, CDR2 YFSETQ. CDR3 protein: CASSPDNQETQYF. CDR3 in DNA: TGCGCCAGCAGCCCGGACAACCAAGAGACCCAGTACTTC.

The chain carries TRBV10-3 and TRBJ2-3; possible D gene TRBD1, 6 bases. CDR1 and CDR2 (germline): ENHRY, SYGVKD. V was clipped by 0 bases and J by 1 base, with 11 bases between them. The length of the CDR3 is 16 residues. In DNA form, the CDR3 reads TGTGCCATCAGTGAGTCGGGCAGGGGCGGCACAGATACGCAGTATTTT. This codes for CAISESGRGGTDTQYF.

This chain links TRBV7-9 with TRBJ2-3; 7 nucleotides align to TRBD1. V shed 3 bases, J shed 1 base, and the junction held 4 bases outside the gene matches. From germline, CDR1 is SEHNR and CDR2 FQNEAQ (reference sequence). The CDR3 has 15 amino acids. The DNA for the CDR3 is TGTGCCAGCAGCTTCCGACAGGGTCGCACAGATACGCAGTATTTT. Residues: CASSFRQGRTDTQYF.

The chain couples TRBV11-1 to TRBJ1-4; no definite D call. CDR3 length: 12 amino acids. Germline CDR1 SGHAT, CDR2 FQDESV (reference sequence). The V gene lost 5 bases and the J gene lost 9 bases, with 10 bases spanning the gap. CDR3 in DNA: TGTGCCAGCAGCATAAGCTACAAAAAACTGTTTTTT. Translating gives CASSISYKKLFF. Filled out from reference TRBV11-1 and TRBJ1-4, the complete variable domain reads EAEVAQSPRYKITEKSQAVAFWCDPISGHATLYWYRQILGQGPELLVQFQDESVVDDSQLPKDRFSAERLKGVDSTLKIQPAELGDSAMYLCASSISYKKLFFGSGTQLSVL.

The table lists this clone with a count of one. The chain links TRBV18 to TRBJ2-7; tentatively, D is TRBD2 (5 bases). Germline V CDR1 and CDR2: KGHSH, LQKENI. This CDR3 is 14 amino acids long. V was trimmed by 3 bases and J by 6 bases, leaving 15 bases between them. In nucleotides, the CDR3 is TGTGCCAGCTCACCCTTAGGGAGTCTCATCGAGCAGTACTTC. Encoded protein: CASSPLGSLIEQYF. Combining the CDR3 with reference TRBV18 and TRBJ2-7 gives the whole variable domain NAGVMQNPRHLVRRRGQEARLRCSPMKGHSHVYWYRQLPEEGLKFMVYLQKENIIDESGMPKERFSAEFPKEGPSILRIQQVVRGDSAAYFCASSPLGSLIEQYFGPGTRLTVT.